This T cell receptor beta chain is drawn from a study of neurological immune-mediated disorders. The CDR3 spans 14 residues. The germline V gene has CDR1 ENHRY and CDR2 SYGVKD. V was pared by 8 bases and J by 9 bases, with 20 bases between. This clonotype was counted ten times or more. Time point in this sample: longitudinal time-point 3. The authors made cDNA by 5'RACE with 10-nucleotide random UMIs. The output of every sequencing run, over 160 million TCR-beta sequences, came from 15-18 subjects. MiXCR, applied by TCRdb to the 5' RACE reads, yields one record per CDR3 protein. This table has more than 100,000 distinct CDR3 sequences, 10% to 11% appearing once.

Sequenced sample: PBMCs. This sequence originates from a female donor with HTLV-1-associated myelopathy (HAM/TSP). The chain couples TRBV10-3 to TRBJ1-3; possibly TRBD1 for D (5 bases). The CDR3 sequence: CAIQRGTEASTIYF. The CDR3, as DNA: TGTGCCATCCAAAGGGGTACAGAGGCTAGCACCATATATTTT.